These 2 T cell receptor beta chains came from one sample sequenced in a study of blood T cell repertoires in COVID-19. TCRdb's table, derived via immunoSEQ multiplex PCR, lists solely in-frame clones and lacks some. Of about 81,000 clones listed, over 75% were seen once; the top ten hold 6% to 8%. The sequenced sample was peripheral blood. These receptors originate from a man between 65 and 80 years old with acute or convalescent COVID-19.

In its sample, this clone was seen a few times. The V call is TRBV5-4, the J call TRBJ2-1; weak D call: TRBD1 (5 bases). V was shortened by 0 bases and J by 2 bases, with 9 bases between the two germline ends. The CDR3 is made up of 15 amino acids. CDR1 and CDR2 from the germline V gene are SGHNT and YYREEE (reference sequence). The CDR3 region is CASSLGQGPYNEQFF. The CDR3 DNA reads as TGTGCCAGCAGCTTGGGCCAGGGTCCCTACAATGAGCAGTTCTTC.

This chain links TRBV10-1 with TRBJ2-3, with TRBD2 identical over 8 bases. The length of the CDR3 is 16 residues. CDR1 and CDR2 from the germline V gene are WNHNN and SYGVQD (reference sequence). After removal of 3 bases from V and 0 bases from J, the junction contained 5 bases not matched to a gene. CDR3: CASSEPSGSSTDTQYF. In DNA form, the CDR3 reads TGCGCCAGCAGTGAACCCAGCGGGAGTAGCACAGATACGCAGTATTTT.